This T cell receptor beta chain came from a study of PD-L1 blockade in urothelial cancer. Study overall: Per blood sample, T cells had a median of roughly 150,000.

This clone was observed a single time. The antigen is unknown. Regarding the study as a whole: Where pretreatment blood TCR clonality fell below the median, better survival was predicted.

Indicated time point: peripheral blood 6 weeks after treatment start. The CDR3 covers 16 residues. Germline assignment: CDR1 MDHEN and CDR2 SYDVKM. V gave up 6 bases and J gave up 1 base, with 18 bases separating them. Sequencing used immunoSEQ multiplex PCR; TCRdb keeps in-frame clones, though not all of them. The data contain around 62,000 clones, 88% of them seen just once; the ten biggest clones take up approximately 11%. The chain joins TRBV28 to TRBJ1-1, with D tentatively TRBD1 (5 bases). This TCR was recovered from a man between 60 and 75 years old with urothelial cancer. The sample here was PBMCs, taken around atezolizumab (anti-PD-L1) treatment. The CDR3 loop reads CASSPGTLIWNTEAFF. The CDR3 DNA sequence: TGTGCCAGCAGCCCCGGGACTTTGATTTGGAACACTGAAGCTTTCTTT.